The 30 T cell receptor beta chains below all came from one sample that was sequenced in a study of blood T cell repertoires in COVID-19. Method: immunoSEQ multiplex PCR; TCRdb's copy keeps in-frame clones and lacks some. The repertoire consists of about 120,000 clones, with 75% to 90% occurring once and the leading ten covering 1.9%. Sequencing input: peripheral blood. These receptors were collected from a man in his 70s with acute or convalescent COVID-19.

The chain is built from TRBV5-5 and TRBJ1-3, with unresolved D. The CDR3 runs 15 residues. Per the germline V gene, CDR1 is SGHKS and CDR2 is YYEKEE (reference sequence). Trimming stripped 1 base from V and 0 bases from J, with 8 bases between. The CDR3 loop reads CASSLRLTSGNTIYF. The CDR3 bases are TGTGCCAGCAGCTTGAGACTAACCTCTGGAAACACCATATATTTT. Based on the CDR3 plus reference TRBV5-5 and TRBJ1-3, the full variable domain is DAGVTQSPTHLIKTRGQQVTLRCSPISGHKSVSWYQQVLGQGPQFIFQYYEKEERGRGNFPDRFSARQFPNYSSELNVNALLLGDSALYLCASSLRLTSGNTIYFGEGSWLTVV.

This chain connects TRBV11-2 to TRBJ2-7, with D possibly matching TRBD2 (7 bases). The CDR3 runs to 15 residues. Germline CDR1 and CDR2: SGHAT and FQNNGV. Trimming took off 5 bases at V and 0 bases at J, with 14 bases between the two ends. The CDR3 sequence: CASSHRGGPSYEQYF. The CDR3 DNA follows: TGTGCCAGCAGCCATAGGGGGGGACCCTCCTACGAGCAGTACTTC.

The chain couples TRBV2 to TRBJ1-6; D ambiguous. Trimming pared 2 bases from V and 12 bases from J, leaving 14 bases between. Germline V lookup: CDR1 SNHLY, CDR2 FYNNEI. CDR3 length equals 14 residues. CDR3 sequence reads: CASSEIRSAGPLHF. The CDR3 DNA reads as TGTGCCAGCAGTGAAATAAGGTCGGCGGGACCCCTCCACTTT.

The V and J genes are TRBV4-1 and TRBJ1-6, with D perhaps matching TRBD1 (5 bases). This CDR3 is built from 15 residues. From germline, CDR1 is MGHRA and CDR2 YSYEKL. With 1 base removed from V and 6 bases from J, the gap between germline ends came to 10 bases. The CDR3 here is CASSQVQGGNSPLHF. The CDR3 DNA is TGCGCCAGCAGCCAAGTGCAGGGAGGTAATTCACCCCTCCACTTT.

The gene calls are TRBV4-1 and TRBJ2-1; 13 bases agree with TRBD2. The CDR3 has 15 residues. Germline V gene data show CDR1 as MGHRA and CDR2 as YSYEKL. Unmatched junction bases numbered 5, after V lost 8 bases and J lost 4 bases. This CDR3 is CASRPGLAGYNEQFF. As DNA, the CDR3 is TGCGCCAGCCGACCGGGACTAGCGGGGTACAATGAGCAGTTCTTC.

The chain carries TRBV12-3 or TRBV12-4 and TRBJ1-2, with D maybe TRBD1 (5 bases). This CDR3 spans 13 amino acids. Trimming shortened V by 6 bases and J by 2 bases, and 10 bases separated the two germline ends. CDR3 in amino acids: CASSYSGNYGYTF. CDR3 nucleotides: TGTGCCAGCAGCTATTCAGGGAACTATGGCTACACCTTC.

The chain employs TRBV7-2 and TRBJ2-4; D may be TRBD2 (6 bases). The CDR3 runs 15 residues. The germline V gene has CDR1 SGHTA and CDR2 FQGNSA. V shed 4 bases and J shed 2 bases, with 12 bases lying between them. CDR3 nucleotide sequence: TGTGCCAGCAGCTGGGGGACTGGAACCAAAAACATTCAGTACTTC. Protein: CASSWGTGTKNIQYF. The variable domain in full, completed from reference TRBV7-2 and TRBJ2-4, reads GAGVSQSPSNKVTEKGKDVELRCDPISGHTALYWYRQSLGQGLEFLIYFQGNSAPDKSGLPSDRFSAERTGGSVSTLTIQRTQQEDSAVYLCASSWGTGTKNIQYFGAGTRLSVL.

This chain joins TRBV5-1 and TRBJ1-1, with D possibly being TRBD1 (6 bases). CDR1 is SGHRS and CDR2 is YFSETQ in the germline V gene. V gave up 7 bases and J gave up 0 bases, with 10 bases separating them. The CDR3 is 13 residues long. This chain's CDR3 is CASYAGVNTEAFF. In nucleotides, the CDR3 is TGCGCCAGCTACGCAGGGGTGAACACTGAAGCTTTCTTT.

V usage is TRBV12-3 or TRBV12-4 and J usage is TRBJ1-2, with unresolved D. The CDR3 has 12 amino acids. Trimming took off 3 bases at V and 2 bases at J, with 4 bases between the two ends. Written as DNA, the CDR3 is TGTGCCAGCAGTTTGGCCAACTATGGCTACACCTTC. It encodes CASSLANYGYTF.

CDR3 bases: TGTGCCAGCAGCTTACGGACAGGATATGGCTACACCTTC. As protein: CASSLRTGYGYTF. V is TRBV7-2 and J is TRBJ1-2; 7 bases line up with TRBD1. The junction had 2 bases not matched to a gene; V was cut back by 2 bases and J by 5 bases. Per germline, CDR1 SGHTA and CDR2 FQGNSA. This CDR3 comprises 13 residues.

This clone was found once. The rearrangement links TRBV7-2 to TRBJ2-3, with 8 bases aligning to TRBD1. The CDR3 has 16 residues. Unmatched junction bases numbered 6, after V lost 3 bases and J lost 1 base. The germline gives CDR1 SGHTA, CDR2 FQGNSA. The CDR3 coding sequence is TGTGCCAGCAGCTTGCAGGGGGCCGCAGGCACAGATACGCAGTATTTT. Translating gives CASSLQGAAGTDTQYF.

The gene calls are TRBV4-1 and TRBJ1-4; tentatively, D is TRBD1 (5 bases). The CDR3 consists of 16 residues. The germline V gene has CDR1 MGHRA and CDR2 YSYEKL. V was cut by 1 base and J by 3 bases, with 12 bases left in between. The CDR3 coding sequence is TGCGCCAGCAGCCAAGCTCCAACAGGAGCTAATGAAAAACTGTTTTTT. Its translation: CASSQAPTGANEKLFF.

This clone was counted a single time. The V call is TRBV3-1 (or the pseudogene TRBV3-2), the J call TRBJ1-3; 9 nucleotides align to TRBD1. The CDR3 is 16 residues long. With V trimmed by 3 bases and J by 0 bases, 3 bases remained unmatched. From germline, CDR1 is LGHDT and CDR2 YNNKEL (reference sequence). The CDR3: CASSHGQGSSGNTIYF. CDR3 DNA: TGTGCCAGCAGCCACGGACAGGGGAGCTCTGGAAACACCATATATTTT.

The V gene is TRBV7-2, the J gene TRBJ2-7, with 9 positions matching TRBD1. The CDR3 length is 14 residues. Germline CDR1 is SGHTA and CDR2 is FQGNSA. The trim removed 2 bases at V and 5 bases at J, leaving 4 bases unmatched. CDR3 residues: CASSLNRGLNEQYF. DNA for the CDR3: TGTGCCAGCAGCTTAAACAGGGGGCTGAACGAGCAGTACTTC. The full variable domain, rest sourced from reference TRBV7-2 and TRBJ2-7, is GAGVSQSPSNKVTEKGKDVELRCDPISGHTALYWYRQSLGQGLEFLIYFQGNSAPDKSGLPSDRFSAERTGGSVSTLTIQRTQQEDSAVYLCASSLNRGLNEQYFGPGTRLTVT.

The chain couples TRBV29-1 to TRBJ1-4; D gene ambiguous. V was trimmed by 6 bases and J by 10 bases, leaving 18 bases between them. This CDR3 contains 13 residues. Germline values: CDR1 SQVTM, CDR2 ANQGSEA. In DNA, the CDR3 is TGCAGCGTGGCCTACTTGGGCTCGGCAAAACTGTTTTTT. Amino acid sequence: CSVAYLGSAKLFF.

V is TRBV3-1 (or the pseudogene TRBV3-2) and J is TRBJ2-1, with 10 bases matching TRBD1. Per the germline V gene, CDR1 is LGHDT and CDR2 is YNNKEL (reference sequence). The V gene end was trimmed by 6 bases and the J gene end by 12 bases; junction bases not matched to a gene: 14. The CDR3 has 15 amino acids. CDR3 amino acids: CASSPGTGVPFGQFF. CDR3 coding DNA: TGTGCCAGCAGTCCCGGGACAGGGGTTCCATTCGGGCAGTTCTTC.

This clone was seen only a few times. V is TRBV5-1 and J is TRBJ1-1; possible D gene TRBD1, 6 bases. Germline V gene lookup returns CDR1 SGHRS and CDR2 YFSETQ. Trimming left V 4 bases short and J 0 bases short, with 13 bases between. The CDR3 runs 15 residues. The CDR3 loop reads CASSVSGTMNTEAFF. CDR3 sequence (DNA): TGCGCCAGCAGCGTATCCGGGACAATGAACACTGAAGCTTTCTTT.

CDR3 sequence (DNA): TGCGCCAGCAGCTCCCGGGCAGGGAACTATAATTCACCCCTCCACTTT. This gives the protein CASSSRAGNYNSPLHF. The chain couples TRBV5-1 to TRBJ1-6; D perhaps matches TRBD1 (5 bases). Germline V gene sequence: CDR1 SGHRS, CDR2 YFSETQ. V was pared by 3 bases and J by 3 bases, with 13 bases between. The CDR3 is 16 residues long.

The J gene is TRBJ2-5, the V gene TRBV3-1 (or the pseudogene TRBV3-2); no definite D call. Germline values: CDR1 LGHDT, CDR2 YNNKEL (reference sequence). The CDR3 spans 10 residues. V was trimmed by 3 bases and J by 6 bases, leaving 2 bases between them. The CDR3 loop is CASSHKTQYF. The CDR3 bases are TGTGCCAGCAGCCATAAGACCCAGTACTTC.

Concerning this clone itself: A junction end diverges from the germline sequence, so it may reflect a read error. The chain couples TRBV7-7 to TRBJ2-3, with 9 bases lining up with TRBD2. The CDR3 has 16 residues. Germline CDR1 reads SSHAT; CDR2 reads FNYEAQ (reference sequence). DNA for the CDR3: TGTGCTAGCAGCCAGGGGCAGCGGGGGGGCACAGATACGCAGTATTTT. It is translated as CASSQGQRGGTDTQYF.

This clone was seen just once. The chain joins TRBV6-5 to TRBJ1-6, with a possible D match to TRBD1 (5 bases). Germline V lookup: CDR1 MNHEY, CDR2 SVGAGI. The CDR3 contains 14 residues. V lost 8 bases and J lost 5, with 13 bases in between. DNA for the CDR3: TGTGCCAGCGCGAGACAGTTGGATAATTCACCCCTCCACTTT. Its protein is CASARQLDNSPLHF.

CDR3 in amino acids: CASSQSGQGSYNEQFF. The CDR3 DNA is TGTGCCAGCAGCCAATCCGGACAGGGCTCCTACAATGAGCAGTTCTTC. The V and J genes are TRBV3-1 (or the pseudogene TRBV3-2) and TRBJ2-1; 8 bases map to TRBD1. Germline values: CDR1 LGHDT, CDR2 YNNKEL (reference sequence). The trim removed 2 bases at V and 0 bases at J, leaving 3 bases unmatched. The CDR3 is made up of 16 amino acids.

The chain employs TRBV4-1 and TRBJ1-1; 7 nucleotides align to TRBD1. J was trimmed by 0 bases and V by 4 bases; bases with no gene match: 5. The CDR3 runs to 15 residues. Germline CDR1 MGHRA, CDR2 YSYEKL. CDR3 coding DNA: TGCGCCAGCAGCCCGCAAGGGACAGTGAACACTGAAGCTTTCTTT. It is translated as CASSPQGTVNTEAFF.

The rearrangement joins TRBV5-6 to TRBJ1-3; TRBD1 matches at 9 bases. J was trimmed by 3 bases and V by 2 bases; bases with no gene match: 6. This CDR3 contains 16 residues. Germline CDR1 and CDR2: SGHDT and YYEEEE. The CDR3 sequence: CASSFGQGNSGNTIYF. CDR3 DNA: TGTGCCAGCAGCTTCGGACAGGGGAACAGTGGAAACACCATATATTTT.

The CDR3 nucleotides read TGCAGTGCCGAGGTTGGGAGGGAAGCTTTCTTT. The encoded protein is CSAEVGREAFF. V usage is TRBV20-1 and J usage is TRBJ1-1; D unclear. CDR3 length: 11 amino acids. The germline V gene encodes CDR1 DFQATT and CDR2 SNEGSKA (reference sequence). Trimming removed 6 bases at V and 8 bases at J, with 13 bases between.

The J gene is TRBJ1-1, the V gene TRBV29-1; tentatively, D is TRBD1 (6 bases). Looked up from germline, CDR1 is SQVTM and CDR2 is ANQGSEA. The ends were cut back, 5 bases at V and 4 bases at J, with 17 bases in the middle. The CDR3 loop spans 14 amino acids. The CDR3 region is CSVLHRVSGTEAFF. In DNA form, the CDR3 reads TGCAGCGTTCTCCACAGGGTCAGTGGCACTGAAGCTTTCTTT. Filled out from reference TRBV29-1 and TRBJ1-1, the complete variable domain reads SAVISQKPSRDICQRGTSLTIQCQVDSQVTMMFWYRQQPGQSLTLIATANQGSEATYESGFVIDKFPISRPNLTFSTLTVSNMSPEDSSIYLCSVLHRVSGTEAFFGQGTRLTVV.

V is TRBV6-5 and J is TRBJ2-1; 8 bases are a match to TRBD2. V lost 2 bases to trimming and J lost 6 bases; unmatched junction nucleotides: 6. CDR3 length: 15 amino acids. Germline values: CDR1 MNHEY, CDR2 SVGAGI. The CDR3 bases are TGTGCCAGCAGTTACGATGGGACTAGAAGCAATGAGCAGTTCTTC. Protein sequence: CASSYDGTRSNEQFF.

This chain joins TRBV30 and TRBJ1-6; D perhaps matches TRBD1 (6 bases). Trimming shortened V by 4 bases and J by 5 bases, and 9 bases separated the two germline ends. This CDR3 spans 13 amino acids. Germline CDR1 GTSNPN, CDR2 SVGIG (reference sequence). In DNA form, the CDR3 reads TGTGCCTGGACCTACAGGGATAATTCACCCCTCCACTTT. Translating it yields CAWTYRDNSPLHF.

This clone showed up just a few times. The V and J genes are TRBV28 and TRBJ2-7; 8 nucleotides align to TRBD1. V was pared by 3 bases and J by 3 bases, with 13 bases of the junction left unmatched. CDR1 is MDHEN, CDR2 SYDVKM, per germline. The CDR3 has 17 amino acids. DNA for the CDR3: TGTGCCAGCAGTTTGGCCCTTTTCGCAGGGGGCGGCTACGAGCAGTACTTC. Protein sequence: CASSLALFAGGGYEQYF.

This chain links TRBV27 with TRBJ1-1, with a weak D call TRBD1 (5 bases). With 5 bases removed from V and 7 bases from J, the gap between germline ends came to 14 bases. The CDR3 sequence is 13 residues long. The germline V gene encodes CDR1 MNHEY and CDR2 SMNVEV (reference sequence). CDR3 bases: TGTGCCAGCAGTCTCAGGGCTAAGGGTGAAGCTTTCTTT. The encoded protein is CASSLRAKGEAFF.